This T cell receptor (beta chain) was retrieved from a study of blood T cell repertoires in COVID-19. Clones were read by immunoSEQ multiplex PCR, and TCRdb kept only the in-frame ones, dropping some. Among 200,000 to 300,000 clones listed, approximately 88% were seen once. V dropped 9 bases and J dropped 9 bases, with 17 bases sitting between them. Per the germline V gene, CDR1 is MNHEY and CDR2 is SVGAGI. The CDR3 has 13 residues. The sequence was collected from a woman aged 40-49 years with acute COVID-19. This chain links TRBV6-5 with TRBJ2-2, with D perhaps TRBD2 (6 bases). Sequences were obtained from PBMCs or T cells enriched from blood (not recorded which). The chain's CDR3 is CASPGLSARELFF. DNA of the CDR3: TGTGCCAGTCCGGGACTCTCAGCTCGGGAGCTGTTTTTT.